The 21 T cell receptor beta chains below all came from one sample that was sequenced in a study of blood T cell repertoires in COVID-19. Assay used: immunoSEQ multiplex PCR; TCRdb lists only in-frame clones, some missing. The table has around 260,000 clones, 88% seen once. Sequencing was carried out using peripheral blood. These receptors came from a human donor in a cohort sampled during active COVID-19.

This clone came up a few times. The rearrangement joins TRBV7-3 to TRBJ2-2; 12 bases fit TRBD2. Trimming removed 5 bases from V and 1 base from J; junction bases left unmatched: 11. The CDR3 has 19 amino acids. The V gene's germline CDR1 is SGHTA and CDR2 FQGTGA. For the CDR3, the DNA is TGTGCCAGCAGCCCTTTGACTAGCGGGAGTTTTGGGAACACCGGGGAGCTGTTTTTT. It specifies CASSPLTSGSFGNTGELFF.

The rearrangement joins TRBV10-3 to TRBJ2-3; a weak D match, TRBD1 (5 bases). Trimming took off 3 bases at V and 1 base at J, with 11 bases between the two ends. From germline, CDR1 is ENHRY and CDR2 SYGVKD. There are 15 residues in the CDR3. The chain's CDR3 is CAISENRPGTDTQYF. The DNA of the CDR3 is TGTGCCATCAGTGAAAACAGGCCGGGCACAGATACGCAGTATTTT.

The J gene is TRBJ2-7, the V gene TRBV24-1; D is perhaps TRBD2 (6 bases). Germline V lookup: CDR1 KGHDR, CDR2 SFDVKD. The CDR3 contains 13 residues. V gave up 0 bases and J gave up 6 bases, with 8 bases separating them. The chain's CDR3 is CATSDLRGLEQYF. CDR3 nucleotides: TGTGCCACCAGTGATTTGCGGGGACTCGAGCAGTACTTC.

This clone was picked up many times. The gene calls are TRBV5-1 and TRBJ2-1; 11 nucleotides line up with TRBD2. The germline V gene encodes CDR1 SGHRS and CDR2 YFSETQ. There are 17 residues in the CDR3. The V segment lost 0 bases and the J segment 0 bases; nucleotides outside the gene matches: 2. CDR3: CASSLGLAGPSYNEQFF. The CDR3 DNA follows: TGCGCCAGCAGCTTGGGACTAGCGGGACCCTCCTACAATGAGCAGTTCTTC.

Details on this clone: Different DNA sequences within this sample yield the same CDR3. V is TRBV19 and J is TRBJ1-1; no firm D call. Trimming left V 6 bases short and J 3 bases short, with 5 bases between. The CDR3 spans 11 residues. Germline V gene lookup returns CDR1 LNHDA and CDR2 SQIVND (reference sequence). The chain's CDR3 is CASRSYTEAFF. The CDR3 DNA follows: TGTGCCAGTAGGTCCTACACTGAAGCTTTCTTT.

The V call is TRBV7-9, the J call TRBJ1-1, with D possibly TRBD1 on 6 matching bases. V shed 5 bases and J shed 5 bases, with 18 bases lying between them. The CDR3 spans 15 residues. CDR1 is SEHNR and CDR2 is FQNEAQ in the germline V gene (reference sequence). In DNA, the CDR3 is TGTGCCAGCAGCCCTGGGACACCCAGACAGACTGAAGCTTTCTTT. Its protein product is CASSPGTPRQTEAFF.

The rearrangement links TRBV4-2 to TRBJ2-7; tentatively, D is TRBD2 (6 bases). CDR1 and CDR2 from the germline V gene are LGHNA and YNFKEQ. V lost 1 base to trimming and J lost 5 bases, with 24 bases between them. The CDR3 consists of 18 residues. Here the CDR3 reads CASSQGPTLPSAPNEQYF. The CDR3, as DNA: TGTGCCAGCAGCCAAGGTCCGACTCTGCCTAGCGCGCCTAACGAGCAGTACTTC.

The chain links TRBV19 to TRBJ2-7, with D possibly TRBD2 on 6 matching bases. Trimming took 5 bases from V and 10 from J, leaving 21 bases between them. This CDR3 region has 14 residues. Germline CDR1 and CDR2: LNHDA and SQIVND (reference sequence). The CDR3 reads CASSLSGPPEGQYF. CDR3 DNA sequence: TGTGCCAGTAGTCTTTCCGGGCCTCCGGAGGGACAGTACTTC.

The chain is built from TRBV15 and TRBJ1-2; the D is unclear. Germline V lookup: CDR1 LNHNV, CDR2 YYDKDF (reference sequence). The CDR3 is 12 amino acids. V was shortened by 0 bases and J by 7 bases, with 6 bases between the two germline ends. The CDR3 coding sequence is TGTGCCACCAGCAGAGACCACACTGGCTACACCTTC. Its translation: CATSRDHTGYTF.

This chain connects TRBV5-1 to TRBJ1-3; D gene ambiguous. The ends were cut back, 4 bases at V and 0 bases at J, with 8 bases in the middle. The V gene's germline CDR1 is SGHRS and CDR2 YFSETQ. The CDR3 length is 14 residues. CDR3 protein: CASSEALSGNTIYF. Written as DNA, the CDR3 is TGCGCCAGCAGCGAGGCGCTCTCTGGAAACACCATATATTTT.

The chain joins TRBV11-3 to TRBJ2-7; 7 positions match TRBD2. V dropped 5 bases and J dropped 6; count of bases not matched to a gene: 19. This CDR3 is 17 amino acids long. Germline assignment: CDR1 SGHNT and CDR2 YENEEA. DNA for the CDR3: TGTGCCAGCAGCGGTGGGGACTATCTAGCGCCGTCGGGCGAGCAGTACTTC. This encodes CASSGGDYLAPSGEQYF.

This chain uses TRBV28 with TRBJ1-2; 9 nucleotides line up with TRBD1. Germline V gene data show CDR1 as MDHEN and CDR2 as SYDVKM. This CDR3 is 15 amino acids long. Trimming removed 5 bases from V and 1 base from J; junction bases left unmatched: 5. CDR3: CASSTGGQGNYGYTF. The CDR3 nucleotides read TGTGCCAGCAGTACCGGGGGACAGGGTAACTATGGCTACACCTTC.

The chain couples TRBV7-8 to TRBJ2-1; 8 bases fit TRBD2. Germline loops: CDR1 SGHVS, CDR2 FQNEAQ. Losses at the gene ends were 1 base for V and 3 bases for J; bases not matched to a gene: 2. This CDR3 spans 15 amino acids. CDR3 sequence reads: CASSLEGTSYNEQFF. CDR3 sequence (DNA): TGTGCCAGCAGCTTAGAAGGGACTAGCTACAATGAGCAGTTCTTC.

The V call is TRBV7-9, the J call TRBJ1-1, with TRBD1 matching 9 bases. CDR3 length equals 17 residues. Germline CDR1 and CDR2: SEHNR and FQNEAQ (reference sequence). The trim removed 5 bases at V and 5 bases at J, leaving 15 bases unmatched. The CDR3 reads CASSRGTGRKKGTEAFF. The CDR3 DNA reads TGTGCCAGCAGCCGAGGGACAGGGAGGAAAAAAGGAACTGAAGCTTTCTTT.

The CDR3 DNA follows: TGTGCCAGCCGTCTAGGGACAGAGTCCTACGAGCAGTACTTC. It encodes CASRLGTESYEQYF. The J gene is TRBJ2-7, the V gene TRBV2, with 7 bases lining up with TRBD1. The junction had 8 bases not matched to a gene; V was cut back by 8 bases and J by 1 base. There are 14 residues in the CDR3. Germline CDR1 SNHLY, CDR2 FYNNEI.

The J gene is TRBJ2-1, the V gene TRBV24-1, with 14 bases identical to TRBD2. The germline V gene encodes CDR1 KGHDR and CDR2 SFDVKD. The V segment lost 4 bases and the J segment 3 bases; nucleotides outside the gene matches: 4. The CDR3 spans 17 residues. DNA of the CDR3: TGTGCCACCAGTGACAGACTAGCGGGAGGGCTCTACAATGAGCAGTTCTTC. It specifies CATSDRLAGGLYNEQFF.

The CDR3 nucleotides are TGTGCCAGCAGCGTAGTTGGCGGCTCCTACGAGCAGTACTTC. Amino acids: CASSVVGGSYEQYF. The genes are TRBV9 and TRBJ2-7, with unresolved D. Germline loops: CDR1 SGDLS, CDR2 YYNGEE. There are 14 residues in the CDR3. V lost 0 bases, J lost 0 bases, and 7 bases lay in between.

The genes are TRBV4-3 and TRBJ1-2; D is perhaps TRBD1 (6 bases). The germline V gene encodes CDR1 LGHNA and CDR2 YSLEER. Trimming removed 0 bases at V and 5 bases at J, with 16 bases between. The CDR3 contains 16 residues. Here the CDR3 DNA reads TGCGCCAGCAGCCAAGACGTGCAAGGGGGTCGATATGGCTACACCTTC. Protein sequence: CASSQDVQGGRYGYTF.

This clone has a single count. In DNA form, the CDR3 reads TGTGCCAGCTCACCTGGACTAGCGGGGGGCTCCCTGGAGCAGTACTTC. Encoded protein: CASSPGLAGGSLEQYF. The genes are TRBV18 and TRBJ2-7, with 14 positions matching TRBD2. J lost 7 bases, V lost 3 bases, and 8 bases had no gene match. Germline V gives CDR1 KGHSH, CDR2 LQKENI. The CDR3 sequence is 16 residues long.

The rearrangement uses TRBV7-9 and TRBJ2-6; D possibly corresponds to TRBD1 (5 bases). The length of the CDR3 is 17 residues. Trimming removed 0 bases from V and 1 base from J, with 10 bases in between. CDR1 SEHNR and CDR2 FQNEAQ come from the germline V gene (reference sequence). Written as DNA, the CDR3 is TGTGCCAGCAGCTTAGCCCAGGGCAATTCTGGGGCCAACGTCCTGACTTTC. This codes for CASSLAQGNSGANVLTF.

The gene calls are TRBV7-9 and TRBJ1-6; TRBD1 matches 7 bases. Germline CDR1 and CDR2: SEHNR and FQNEAQ (reference sequence). V shed 6 bases, J shed 10 bases, and the junction held 6 bases outside the gene matches. This CDR3 region has 13 residues. Here the CDR3 DNA reads TGTGCCAGCAGTAGACAGGGAGACTCACCCCTCCACTTT. As protein: CASSRQGDSPLHF.